This entry lists 14 T cell receptor beta chains sequenced from one sample in a study of blood T cells in healthy people across ages. Through a sample-barcoded 5' primer and a J-beta primer mix, a second PCR was run for roughly 6 to 11 cycles. In TCRdb, the 5' RACE reads were re-called with MiXCR into one record per CDR3 protein. The sample lists around 520,000 distinct CDR3 sequences; about 26% were seen once. In addition, the sample was reused for a study of T cells of mothers and their children.

Material for sequencing was blood. All receptors derive from a boy between 2 and 10 years old in good health.

This clonotype has only a few counts. The chain combines TRBV20-1 with TRBJ2-3; 9 bases are shared with TRBD2. The germline gives CDR1 DFQATT, CDR2 SNEGSKA (reference sequence). The CDR3 sequence is 14 residues long. The junction had 4 bases not matched to a gene; V was cut back by 6 bases and J by 0 bases. CDR3 coding DNA: TGCAGTGCGCCTAGCGGGACTAGCACAGATACGCAGTATTTT. This codes for CSAPSGTSTDTQYF.

This clonotype was seen a handful of times. CDR3 sequence: CASSPTPYPGEGYTF. The CDR3 bases are TGTGCCAGCAGCCCCACCCCGTACCCCGGGGAAGGCTACACCTTC. The rearrangement joins TRBV7-9 to TRBJ1-2; no definite D call. This CDR3 is built from 15 residues. Germline assignment: CDR1 SEHNR and CDR2 FQNEAQ (reference sequence). Trimming cost V 5 bases and J 8 bases, with 21 bases left between them.

Only a few counts were recorded for this clonotype. The gene calls are TRBV29-1 and TRBJ2-7, with 8 bases matching TRBD1. Germline V CDR1 and CDR2: SQVTM, ANQGSEA. After removal of 3 bases from V and 5 bases from J, the junction contained 6 bases not matched to a gene. The CDR3 consists of 13 residues. In DNA form, the CDR3 reads TGCAGCGTTGATATGGACAGGGACCACGAGCAGTACTTC. Its protein product is CSVDMDRDHEQYF.

This clonotype was observed a few times. V and J are TRBV5-1 and TRBJ1-6, with a tentative D call TRBD1 (6 bases). Trimming cost V 3 bases and J 6 bases, with 16 bases left between them. The CDR3 has 16 residues. Germline-derived CDR1 and CDR2 are SGHRS and YFSETQ. CDR3 DNA: TGCGCCAGCAGCTCACGGACAGTAGCGACTAATTCACCCCTCCACTTT. Its translation is CASSSRTVATNSPLHF.

This clonotype was counted between two and nine times. CDR3 in DNA: TGTGCCAGCAGTTTACCCCAGACAGCAACCTACGAGCAGTACTTC. Amino acids: CASSLPQTATYEQYF. The gene calls are TRBV28 and TRBJ2-7; D perhaps matches TRBD1 (5 bases). Deletions cut 2 bases from V and 2 bases from J, with 13 bases between. CDR3 length: 15 residues. CDR1 MDHEN and CDR2 SYDVKM come from the germline V gene.

The chain combines TRBV6-5 with TRBJ1-1; 8 bases are a match to TRBD1. The CDR3 is made up of 13 amino acids. V lost 7 bases and J lost 4; bases outside the gene matches: 5. Germline CDR1 reads MNHEY; CDR2 reads SVGAGI. The CDR3 loop reads CASNRQGITEAFF. DNA of the CDR3: TGTGCCAGCAATAGACAGGGGATCACTGAAGCTTTCTTT.

In regard to this clonotype: The junction differs from germline at one of its ends, possibly a read error. This chain connects TRBV5-5 to TRBJ1-2; D not certain. Germline-derived CDR1 and CDR2 are SGHKS and YYEKEE (reference sequence). CDR3 length: 13 residues. CDR3 nucleotides: TGTGCCAGCAGCCCTCAGTTGCGTGAGGGCTGCACCTTC. It encodes CASSPQLREGCTF.

This chain connects TRBV6-2 or TRBV6-3 to TRBJ2-5; TRBD2 matches at 10 bases. In germline, CDR1 is MNHEY, CDR2 SVGEGT. The CDR3 is made up of 16 amino acids. Germline trimming cut 4 bases from V and 4 bases from J; bases unmatched to any gene: 9. The CDR3: CASSLISGGPGETQYF. The DNA for the CDR3 is TGTGCCAGCAGTTTAATTAGCGGGGGGCCGGGAGAGACCCAGTACTTC.

The table lists this clonotype with a few counts. The chain recombines TRBV5-1 with TRBJ2-1; 12 bases match TRBD1. Germline trimming cut 0 bases from V and 10 bases from J; bases unmatched to any gene: 5. Looked up from germline, CDR1 is SGHRS and CDR2 is YFSETQ. The CDR3 contains 15 residues. The CDR3, as DNA: TGCGCCAGCAGCTTGGAAGGGACAGGGGGCGGCGAGCAGTTCTTC. Residues: CASSLEGTGGGEQFF. Filled out from reference TRBV5-1 and TRBJ2-1, the complete variable domain reads KAGVTQTPRYLIKTRGQQVTLSCSPISGHRSVSWYQQTPGQGLQFLFEYFSETQRNKGNFPGRFSGRQFSNSRSEMNVSTLELGDSALYLCASSLEGTGGGEQFFGPGTRLTVL.

This clonotype has only a few counts. The junction departs from germline at one end; a sequencing error may be responsible. The rearrangement links TRBV6-6 to TRBJ1-4; D gene uncertain. The CDR3 totals 14 residues. CDR1 is MNHNY and CDR2 is SVGAGI in the germline V gene (reference sequence). Here the CDR3 reads CASSLLGGGEKPFF. The CDR3 nucleotides read TGTGCCAGCTCCCTATTAGGCGGTGGTGAAAAACCGTTTTTT.

This clonotype has only a few counts. The CDR3 here is CASRGGANEQFF. DNA for the CDR3: TGTGCCAGCAGGGGGGGGGCCAATGAGCAGTTCTTC. The V gene is TRBV2, the J gene TRBJ2-7; possible D gene TRBD2, 7 bases. The DNA end is more similar to TRBJ2-1, so the J call may be wrong. Germline V gene sequence: CDR1 SNHLY, CDR2 FYNNEI. The CDR3 contains 12 residues.

This clonotype was counted at least ten times. The chain couples TRBV15 to TRBJ2-5, with D perhaps matching TRBD1 (6 bases). The V end lost 0 bases, the J end lost 2 bases, and 10 bases lay between the germline ends. This CDR3 comprises 15 residues. Germline V gives CDR1 LNHNV, CDR2 YYDKDF (reference sequence). In DNA form, the CDR3 reads TGTGCCACCAGCAGAGATCCCGGACAGCAAGAGACCCAGTACTTC. Translated, it gives CATSRDPGQQETQYF.

The V and J genes are TRBV20-1 and TRBJ2-7; 7 bases line up with TRBD1. J lost 0 bases, V lost 3 bases, and 2 bases had no gene match. Germline loops: CDR1 DFQATT, CDR2 SNEGSKA (reference sequence). The CDR3 contains 13 residues. The CDR3 nucleotides are TGCAGTGCTAGGGGGACAGTCTCCTACGAGCAGTACTTC. It encodes CSARGTVSYEQYF.

The rearrangement links TRBV20-1 to TRBJ2-7; 8 bases are shared with TRBD1. The CDR3 runs 15 residues. Germline CDR1 and CDR2: DFQATT and SNEGSKA (reference sequence). With 7 bases clipped from V and 0 bases from J, the junction kept 11 bases outside the gene matches. The CDR3 DNA is TGCAGTGTAAAGTCTTCGGGACAGGCCTCCTACGAGCAGTACTTC. Translation gives CSVKSSGQASYEQYF.